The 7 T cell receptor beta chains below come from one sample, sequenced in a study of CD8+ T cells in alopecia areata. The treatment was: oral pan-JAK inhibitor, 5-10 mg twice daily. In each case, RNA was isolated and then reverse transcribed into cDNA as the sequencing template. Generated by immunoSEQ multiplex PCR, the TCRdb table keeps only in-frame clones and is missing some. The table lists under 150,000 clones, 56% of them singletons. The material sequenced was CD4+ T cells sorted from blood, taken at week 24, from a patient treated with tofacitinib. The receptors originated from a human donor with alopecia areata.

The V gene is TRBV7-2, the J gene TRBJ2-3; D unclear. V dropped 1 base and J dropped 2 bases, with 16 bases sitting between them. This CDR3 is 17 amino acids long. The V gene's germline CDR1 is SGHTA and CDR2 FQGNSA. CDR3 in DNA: TGTGCCAGCAGCTTAGGGGGTCTAACAAATCCCACAGATACGCAGTATTTT. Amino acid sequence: CASSLGGLTNPTDTQYF.

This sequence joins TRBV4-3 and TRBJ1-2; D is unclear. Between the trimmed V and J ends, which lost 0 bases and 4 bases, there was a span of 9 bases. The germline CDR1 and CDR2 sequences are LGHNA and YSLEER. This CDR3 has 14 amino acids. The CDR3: CASSQDIGAYGYTF. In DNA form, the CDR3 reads TGCGCCAGCAGCCAAGATATTGGTGCCTATGGCTACACCTTC.

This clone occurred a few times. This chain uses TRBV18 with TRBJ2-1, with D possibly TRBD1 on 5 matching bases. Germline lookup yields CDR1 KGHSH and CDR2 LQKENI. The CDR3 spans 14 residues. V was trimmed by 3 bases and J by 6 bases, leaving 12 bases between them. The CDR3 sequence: CASSPQAQGNEQFF. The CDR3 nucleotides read TGTGCCAGCTCACCCCAAGCGCAGGGCAATGAGCAGTTCTTC.

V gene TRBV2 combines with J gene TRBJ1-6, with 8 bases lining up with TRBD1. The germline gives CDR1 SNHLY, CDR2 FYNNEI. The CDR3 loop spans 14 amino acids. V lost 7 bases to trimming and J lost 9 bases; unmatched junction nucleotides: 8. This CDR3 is CASTPGQVTSPLHF. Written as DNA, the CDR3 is TGTGCCAGCACCCCGGGACAGGTCACTTCACCCCTCCACTTT.

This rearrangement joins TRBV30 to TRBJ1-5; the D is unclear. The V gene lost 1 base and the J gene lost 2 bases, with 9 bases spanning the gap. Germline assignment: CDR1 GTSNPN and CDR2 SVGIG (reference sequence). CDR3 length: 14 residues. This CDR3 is CAWSAAGGNQPQHF. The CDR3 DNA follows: TGTGCCTGGAGTGCCGCCGGAGGCAATCAGCCCCAGCATTTT.

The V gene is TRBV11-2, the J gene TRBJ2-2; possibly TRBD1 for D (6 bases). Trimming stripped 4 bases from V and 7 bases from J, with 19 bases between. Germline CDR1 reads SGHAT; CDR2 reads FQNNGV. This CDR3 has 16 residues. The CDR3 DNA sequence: TGTGCCAGCAGCTACCCGGCAGGGGTGGTGAACGGGGAGCTGTTTTTT. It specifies CASSYPAGVVNGELFF.

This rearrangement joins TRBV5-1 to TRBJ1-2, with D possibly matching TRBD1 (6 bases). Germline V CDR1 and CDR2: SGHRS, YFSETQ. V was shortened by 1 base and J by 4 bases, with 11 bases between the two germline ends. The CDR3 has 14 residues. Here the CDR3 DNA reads TGCGCCAGCAGCTTGCAGACAGGCCCCTATGGCTACACCTTC. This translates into CASSLQTGPYGYTF. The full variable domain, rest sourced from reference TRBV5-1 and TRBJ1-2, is KAGVTQTPRYLIKTRGQQVTLSCSPISGHRSVSWYQQTPGQGLQFLFEYFSETQRNKGNFPGRFSGRQFSNSRSEMNVSTLELGDSALYLCASSLQTGPYGYTFGSGTRLTVV.